These 24 T cell receptor beta chains were sequenced from one sample in a study of blood T cells in healthy people across ages. It was with a sample-barcoded 5' primer and a J-beta primer mix that a second PCR of about 7 to 12 cycles was run. TCRdb used MiXCR to reprocess the 5' RACE reads, holding one entry per CDR3 protein. The sample contains nearly 1 million distinct CDR3 sequences, roughly 51% of which appear only once. The sequencing sample was made of blood. The receptor set was obtained from an older woman in good health.

This clonotype was seen only a few times. This chain links TRBV13 with TRBJ1-6; D is possibly TRBD1 (5 bases). Germline V gene lookup returns CDR1 PRHDT and CDR2 FYEKMQ (reference sequence). V lost 3 bases to trimming and J lost 9 bases, with 12 bases between them. There are 14 residues in the CDR3. CDR3 sequence: CASSFRPQGSPLHF. The CDR3, as DNA: TGTGCCAGCAGCTTCCGACCTCAGGGTTCACCCCTCCACTTT.

This sequence joins TRBV4-2 and TRBJ1-4, with D hard to call. Germline CDR1 LGHNA, CDR2 YNFKEQ. V was clipped by 0 bases and J by 6 bases, with 5 bases between them. The CDR3 totals 13 residues. CDR3 in DNA: TGTGCCAGCAGCCAAGATCTGGATGAAAAACTGTTTTTT. Its translation: CASSQDLDEKLFF.

In the case of this clonotype: One end of the junction varies from germline; a read error may be responsible. The rearrangement uses TRBV7-2 and TRBJ2-5; possible D gene TRBD2, 6 bases. The CDR3 has 15 residues. The germline gives CDR1 SGHTA, CDR2 FQGNSA. The CDR3 region has the DNA TGTGCCGGCAGCTCCCAGACTAGACGGTCAGAGACCCAGTACTTC. The encoded protein is CAGSSQTRRSETQYF.

V and J are TRBV11-2 and TRBJ2-5, with D unclear. V dropped 3 bases and J dropped 11 bases, with 16 bases sitting between them. Looked up from germline, CDR1 is SGHAT and CDR2 is FQNNGV. This CDR3 is 13 amino acids long. CDR3 loop: CASSLDPVNEQYF. The CDR3 DNA sequence: TGTGCCAGCAGCTTGGATCCTGTGAATGAGCAGTACTTC.

This sequence joins TRBV28 and TRBJ2-3; a possible D gene is TRBD2 (6 bases). The CDR3 is 13 residues long. Trimming left V 7 bases short and J 5 bases short, with 13 bases between. Germline CDR1 MDHEN, CDR2 SYDVKM. The CDR3 sequence is CASTGDHGDTQYF. CDR3 DNA: TGTGCCAGCACGGGAGACCATGGAGATACGCAGTATTTT. Filled out from reference TRBV28 and TRBJ2-3, the complete variable domain reads DVKVTQSSRYLVKRTGEKVFLECVQDMDHENMFWYRQDPGLGLRLIYFSYDVKMKEKGDIPEGYSVSREKKERFSLILESASTNQTSMYLCASTGDHGDTQYFGPGTRLTVL.

The V call is TRBV12-3 or TRBV12-4, the J call TRBJ2-3, with unresolved D. Trimming took off 2 bases at V and 3 bases at J, with 9 bases between the two ends. There are 14 residues in the CDR3. CDR3 sequence (DNA): TGTGCCAGCAGTTTAAGGCTGGGAACAGATACGCAGTATTTT. The encoded protein is CASSLRLGTDTQYF.

The chain is built from TRBV12-3 or TRBV12-4 and TRBJ2-5; TRBD1 agrees at 8 bases. CDR3 length: 12 residues. V lost 10 bases to trimming and J lost 5 bases; unmatched junction nucleotides: 6. The CDR3, as DNA: TGTGCCACCACGGACAGGGAGGAGACCCAGTACTTC. Protein sequence: CATTDREETQYF.

The chain couples TRBV13 to TRBJ2-5, with 8 bases fitting TRBD1. With the DNA end fitting TRBJ2-7 better, the J assignment may be wrong. The CDR3 loop spans 16 amino acids. The V gene's germline CDR1 is PRHDT and CDR2 FYEKMQ (reference sequence). The CDR3 here is CASSLPPDRGEHEQYF. For the CDR3, the DNA is TGTGCCAGCAGCTTGCCCCCCGACAGGGGAGAGCACGAGCAGTACTTC.

The rearrangement links TRBV20-1 to TRBJ2-7; 14 nucleotides line up with TRBD2. Germline values: CDR1 DFQATT, CDR2 SNEGSKA (reference sequence). Germline trimming cut 0 bases from V and 7 bases from J; bases unmatched to any gene: 8. The CDR3 sequence is 16 residues long. Written as DNA, the CDR3 is TGCAGTGCTAGAGATGGGGCGGGACTAGCGGGAGTTGAGCAGTACTTC. It encodes CSARDGAGLAGVEQYF.

The chain uses TRBV15 and TRBJ2-7; weak D call: TRBD2 (5 bases). CDR3 length: 16 residues. Germline CDR1 reads LNHNV; CDR2 reads YYDKDF (reference sequence). V lost 0 bases to trimming and J lost 3 bases, with 15 bases between them. The CDR3 DNA reads as TGTGCCACCAGCAGAGATAGGGCGGCTGGAGGCTACGAGCAGTACTTC. Translated, it gives CATSRDRAAGGYEQYF.

Here the CDR3 reads CSVELSGGANTEAFF. CDR3 DNA sequence: TGCAGCGTTGAATTGTCAGGGGGCGCGAACACTGAAGCTTTCTTT. V and J are TRBV29-1 and TRBJ1-1, with 8 bases that match TRBD1. The CDR3 runs 15 residues. Germline loops: CDR1 SQVTM, CDR2 ANQGSEA. With 2 bases clipped from V and 1 base from J, the junction kept 6 bases outside the gene matches.

J is TRBJ2-3 and V is TRBV12-3 or TRBV12-4, with D unresolved. CDR3 length: 14 amino acids. The V and J ends lost 1 base and 3 bases respectively, with 8 bases between them. As DNA, the CDR3 is TGTGCCAGCAGTTTAGGCTATAATACAGATACGCAGTATTTT. It specifies CASSLGYNTDTQYF.

This clonotype has only a few counts. One end of the junction is discordant with germline, which a read error may explain. This chain links TRBV12-3 or TRBV12-4 with TRBJ1-6; D is uncertain. CDR3 length: 14 residues. The CDR3, as DNA: TGTGCCAGCAGTGTACATCCGAAGAATTCACCCCCCCACTTT. Translation: CASSVHPKNSPPHF.

In this sample, this clonotype turned up a few times. The chain uses TRBV29-1 and TRBJ2-5; no firm D call. The CDR3 is 13 amino acids. V lost 2 bases and J lost 3, with 10 bases in between. The germline V gene has CDR1 SQVTM and CDR2 ANQGSEA. CDR3: CSVELVIKETQYF. In DNA form, the CDR3 reads TGCAGCGTTGAACTAGTTATAAAAGAGACCCAGTACTTC.

The CDR3, as DNA: TGCAGTGCTAGGTCCCGGGGGAAAGTCAACGTCCTGACTTTC. It translates to CSARSRGKVNVLTF. This chain links TRBV20-1 with TRBJ2-6, with D perhaps matching TRBD2 (6 bases). The V and J ends lost 3 bases and 9 bases respectively, with 15 bases between them. The CDR3 extends over 14 amino acids. Germline V CDR1 and CDR2: DFQATT, SNEGSKA (reference sequence).

The chain uses TRBV5-1 and TRBJ2-7; possible D gene TRBD1, 6 bases. Germline assignment: CDR1 SGHRS and CDR2 YFSETQ. The CDR3 consists of 14 residues. V gave up 0 bases and J gave up 6 bases, with 13 bases separating them. The CDR3 loop is CASSLDQGNLEQYF. In nucleotides, the CDR3 is TGCGCCAGCAGCTTGGATCAGGGGAACCTCGAGCAGTACTTC.

The rearrangement uses TRBV5-5 and TRBJ1-6; D unresolved. The length of the CDR3 is 13 residues. Germline CDR1 reads SGHKS; CDR2 reads YYEKEE (reference sequence). V was trimmed by 5 bases and J by 3 bases, leaving 6 bases between them. For the CDR3, the DNA is TGTGCCAGCAGTTATAGCTATAATTCACCCCTCCACTTT. The encoded protein is CASSYSYNSPLHF.

This clonotype was recorded a few times. The rearrangement links TRBV27 to TRBJ2-7; 8 nucleotides align to TRBD1. With 7 bases clipped from V and 3 bases from J, the junction kept 5 bases outside the gene matches. This CDR3 spans 13 amino acids. Looked up from germline, CDR1 is MNHEY and CDR2 is SMNVEV (reference sequence). Here the CDR3 reads CASTRTGYYEQYF. CDR3 bases: TGTGCCAGCACCAGGACAGGGTACTACGAGCAGTACTTC.

The CDR3 DNA follows: TGTGCCAGCAGACTAGCGGGAGGCCCTCACAATGAGCAGTTCTTC. Residues: CASRLAGGPHNEQFF. The V gene is TRBV12-3 or TRBV12-4, the J gene TRBJ2-1; TRBD2 matches at 12 bases. V lost 6 bases, J lost 5 bases, and 5 bases stayed unmatched. The CDR3 extends over 15 amino acids.

The CDR3 is CASRGDRANYGYTF. CDR3 DNA: TGTGCCAGCAGGGGGGACAGAGCTAACTATGGCTACACCTTC. The chain has TRBV12-3 or TRBV12-4 and TRBJ1-2, with TRBD1 matching 7 bases. V was pared by 6 bases and J by 0 bases, with 4 bases of the junction left unmatched. The CDR3 contains 14 residues.

This clonotype was counted only a few times. The chain has TRBV6-5 and TRBJ2-7; D might be TRBD1 (7 bases). The germline gives CDR1 MNHEY, CDR2 SVGAGI. V dropped 8 bases and J dropped 3 bases, with 20 bases sitting between them. The CDR3 loop spans 15 amino acids. CDR3 sequence: CASRRAGQPHYEQYF. CDR3 DNA: TGTGCCAGCCGGCGGGCGGGACAGCCCCACTACGAGCAGTACTTC.

This chain's CDR3 is CATSGALNTEAFF. In DNA, the CDR3 is TGCGCCACCTCTGGGGCACTGAACACTGAAGCTTTCTTT. V is TRBV4-1 and J is TRBJ1-1; D might be TRBD1 (5 bases). The CDR3 length is 13 residues. V was shortened by 10 bases and J by 0 bases, with 12 bases between the two germline ends. CDR1 and CDR2 (germline): MGHRA, YSYEKL.

J is TRBJ2-7 and V is TRBV14, with 7 nucleotides matching TRBD2. With V trimmed by 0 bases and J by 7 bases, 12 bases remained unmatched. The germline CDR1 and CDR2 sequences are SGHDN and FVKESK. This CDR3 contains 16 residues. The chain's CDR3 is CASSQEGPLARAEQYF. The CDR3 DNA follows: TGTGCCAGCAGCCAAGAGGGGCCACTAGCGAGGGCGGAGCAGTACTTC.

The chain combines TRBV6-2 or TRBV6-3 with TRBJ2-1; D unclear. CDR3 length equals 13 residues. Trimming took off 2 bases at V and 6 bases at J, with 8 bases between the two ends. Germline V gives CDR1 MNHEY, CDR2 SVGEGT. The CDR3 nucleotides read TGTGCCAGCAGTTACGGGATTTCCAATGAGCAGTTCTTC. Amino acids: CASSYGISNEQFF.